This TCR beta chain was recorded in a study of cytomegalovirus exposure and HLA in healthy donors. About the research overall: The early release's HLA-typed donors yielded 65 million to 85 million unique TCRs. Study-wide points: There was a cluster of highly shared sequence variants that was likely a sequencing artifact. Using the classifier, cytomegalovirus status was reportedly diagnosed with high specificity and sensitivity.

This clone appeared once. Its antigen is still unknown. Donors consisted of healthy bone marrow donors. Use of 60 Vbeta and 13 Jbeta primers characterized the PCR. The table came from immunoSEQ multiplex PCR; TCRdb's copy has only in-frame clones and leaves some out. This sample has about 110,000 clones, with more than 70% found just once. V gave up 7 bases and J gave up 3 bases, with 19 bases separating them. CDR3 length equals 15 residues. Germline V gene lookup returns CDR1 LNHDA and CDR2 SQIVND (reference sequence). The rearrangement links TRBV19 to TRBJ2-7; tentative D call: TRBD2 (6 bases). The sequence was obtained from a man aged 18 to 29 in good health and CMV-seronegative. What was sequenced was PBMCs. Here the CDR3 reads CASKGLAGGDYEQYF. CDR3 nucleotide sequence: TGTGCCAGTAAGGGTCTAGCCGGGGGAGACTACGAGCAGTACTTC.